This is a list of T cell receptor beta chains from one sample in a study of blood T cell repertoires in COVID-19. The data were produced by immunoSEQ multiplex PCR, yet TCRdb's version contains in-frame clones alone and is incomplete. The sample has over 100,000 clones; about 87% are singletons. Specimen: peripheral blood. The receptors shown here come from a man between 50 and 59 years old with acute or convalescent COVID-19. Each CDR3 is given with its conserved first and last residue. A D gene is named only where the DNA matches it firmly. Rows may omit the clone size; those that give it use once, few, many or a size class.

size	V	J	length	D	DNA	CDR3
NA	TRBV5-6	TRBJ1-2	15	TRBD1	TGTGCCAGCAGCTTGCCGGGACAGGCGAACTATGGCTACACCTTC	CASSLPGQANYGYTF
NA	TRBV19	TRBJ1-1	14	NA	TGTGCCAGTAGTATAATGACAGGAAATACTGAAGCTTTCTTT	CASSIMTGNTEAFF
once	TRBV28	TRBJ1-2	14	NA	TGTGCCAGCAGTTTTCCAACAGGGATGATTGGCTACACCTTC	CASSFPTGMIGYTF
few	TRBV5-1	TRBJ2-1	14	TRBD1	TGCGCCAGCAGTGGCAGGGGGCGAGGGGATGAGCAGTTCTTC	CASSGRGRGDEQFF
NA	TRBV18	TRBJ2-7	14	TRBD1	TGTGCCAGCTCACCAGCCAGGGGGATTGACGAGCAGTACTTC	CASSPARGIDEQYF
NA	TRBV9	TRBJ1-1	13	NA	TGTGCCAGCAGCGTAGGACAAAGTACTGAAGCTTTCTTT	CASSVGQSTEAFF
NA	TRBV6-5	TRBJ2-3	14	NA	TGTGCCAGCAAAAAGGGGTACAGCACAGATACGCAGTATTTT	CASKKGYSTDTQYF
NA	TRBV29-1	TRBJ2-7	15	TRBD2	TGCAGCGTAAGGGGACTAGCGGGTTTGAGCTACGAGCAGTACTTC	CSVRGLAGLSYEQYF
few	TRBV6-1	TRBJ1-2	15	NA	TGTGCCAGCAGTGACGGAACAGGGATTCCCTATGGCTACACCTTC	CASSDGTGIPYGYTF
NA	TRBV28	TRBJ1-5	15	NA	TGTGCCAGCAGTCCTGGCGGTGGTGCGACTCAGCCCCAGCATTTT	CASSPGGGATQPQHF
NA	TRBV7-6	TRBJ1-1	15	TRBD1	TGTGCCAGCAGCTTAGCCGGGACAGGGACCACTGAAGCTTTCTTT	CASSLAGTGTTEAFF
NA	TRBV5-4	TRBJ1-1	14	TRBD1	TGTGCCAGCCGAGGACAGGGGGTCGTAACTGAAGCTTTCTTT	CASRGQGVVTEAFF
NA	TRBV29-1	TRBJ2-1	14	NA	TGCAGCGTTGAGGCTGGAGCGGCCTACAATGAGCAGTTCTTC	CSVEAGAAYNEQFF
NA	TRBV5-1	TRBJ1-2	16	NA	TGCGCCAGCAGCTTGGGTACGGGGGGCGTAAACTATGGCTACACCTTC	CASSLGTGGVNYGYTF
NA	TRBV2	TRBJ2-2	13	NA	TGTGCCAGCAGGGGGACAATCCACGGGGAGCTGTTTTTT	CASRGTIHGELFF
NA	TRBV7-7	TRBJ1-1	13	NA	TGTGCTAGCAGCTTAGCGGAGTGGACTGAAGCTTTCTTT	CASSLAEWTEAFF
once	TRBV10-3	TRBJ2-4	15	NA	TGTGCCATCAGCCCGGGGGAGTGGGCCAAAAACATTCAGTACTTC	CAISPGEWAKNIQYF
once	TRBV18	TRBJ1-1	14	TRBD1	TGTGCCAGCTCACTCGGACAGGGCAACACTGAAGCTTTCTTT	CASSLGQGNTEAFF
NA	TRBV7-9	TRBJ1-4	15	TRBD1	TGTGCCAGCAGCTCCGATTGGACAGGGAATGAAAAACTGTTTTTT	CASSSDWTGNEKLFF
NA	TRBV4-1	TRBJ1-5	17	NA	TGCGCCAGCAGCGAAAACCTATTTTCACTCAGCAATCAGCCCCAGCATTTT	CASSENLFSLSNQPQHF
NA	TRBV20-1	TRBJ2-7	11	NA	TGCAGTGTCACAGGACAGTTCGAGCAGTACTTC	CSVTGQFEQYF
NA	TRBV4-1	TRBJ2-7	15	NA	TGCGCCAGCAGCCAAGTGGCGGCAGCGCGCTACGAGCAGTACTTC	CASSQVAAARYEQYF
NA	TRBV28	TRBJ1-5	12	NA	TGTGCCAGTCTTAGTCCCAATCAGCCCCAGCATTTT	CASLSPNQPQHF
NA	TRBV19	TRBJ2-3	15	NA	TGTGCCAGTAGTAAGGGGCCGGGAGACTCTATTACGCAGTATTTT	CASSKGPGDSITQYF
NA	TRBV6-5	TRBJ1-1	16	TRBD1	TGTGCCAGCAGTTTCGCCGGGACAGGGGGACGCACTGAAGCTTTCTTT	CASSFAGTGGRTEAFF
NA	TRBV28	TRBJ2-2	14	NA	TGTGCCAGCATAACGGGACTTAGCACCGGGGAGCTGTTTTTT	CASITGLSTGELFF
NA	TRBV3-1/TRBV3-2	TRBJ2-7	13	NA	TGTGCCAGCAGCCAGGGGCTGTACTACGAGCAGTACTTC	CASSQGLYYEQYF
NA	TRBV5-1	TRBJ2-1	18	TRBD2	TGCGCCAGCAGCTTGGGTAAAATAGCGGGAGTCTCCTACAATGAGCAGTTCTTC	CASSLGKIAGVSYNEQFF
few	TRBV7-3	TRBJ2-1	15	TRBD1	TGTGCCAGCAGCTCCCAGGGGGCCCGGAACAATGAGCAGTTCTTC	CASSSQGARNNEQFF
NA	TRBV5-1	TRBJ2-7	13	NA	TGCGCCAGCGGGACCTGGGACTCGGGGGAGCAGTACTTC	CASGTWDSGEQYF
NA	TRBV10-2	TRBJ1-2	13	NA	TGCGCCAGCAAGGCGGGGCTTCTCAACCTGGAGACCTTC	CASKAGLLNLETF
NA	TRBV5-1	TRBJ1-1	16	TRBD1	TGCGCCAGCAGCTCAATTGCACAGGGGGTGAACACTGAAGCTTTCTTT	CASSSIAQGVNTEAFF
few	TRBV19	TRBJ2-2	15	NA	TGTGCCAGTAGCACCCCGGGACAAACCACCGGGGAGCTGTTTTTT	CASSTPGQTTGELFF
NA	TRBV27	TRBJ1-2	15	TRBD1	TGTGCCAGCAGTTCCCCGGGACAGGGCTACTATGGCTACACCTTC	CASSSPGQGYYGYTF
once	TRBV2	TRBJ1-1	16	NA	TGTGCCAGCAGTGTACAGGGACCGCACATGAACACTGAAGCTTTCTTT	CASSVQGPHMNTEAFF
NA	TRBV29-1	TRBJ2-2	12	NA	TGCAGCGTCGAGGGTAGCACCGGGGAGCTGTTTTTT	CSVEGSTGELFF
NA	TRBV18	TRBJ2-7	15	TRBD1	TGTGCCAGCTCACCAAAAACAGGGGGCTTCTACGAGCAGTACTTC	CASSPKTGGFYEQYF
NA	TRBV7-9	TRBJ1-3	14	TRBD1	TGTGCCAGCAGCTTCGCGACAGGGGGGGACACCATATATTTT	CASSFATGGDTIYF
NA	TRBV29-1	TRBJ2-7	13	NA	TGCAGCGTTGAAGGCGCGCGGGCACGCGAGCAGTACTTC	CSVEGARAREQYF
NA	TRBV3-1/TRBV3-2	TRBJ2-7	12	NA	TGTGCCAGCAGCCAAGAACGGGGGAGGCAGTACTTC	CASSQERGRQYF
NA	TRBV5-4	TRBJ1-5	12	TRBD1	TGTGCCTACCGACAGGGGAATCAGCCCCAGCATTTT	CAYRQGNQPQHF
NA	TRBV9	TRBJ2-2	11	NA	TGTGCCAGCAGCAAAATAGAGGAGCTGTTTTTT	CASSKIEELFF
few	TRBV30	TRBJ1-1	15	NA	TGTGCCTGGAGTACCCTTCGGGGGTCGGTCACTGAAGCTTTCTTT	CAWSTLRGSVTEAFF
NA	TRBV11-2	TRBJ2-2	14	TRBD2	TGTGCCAGCATCGGCGGGGGGACCCGGATGGAGCTGTTTTTT	CASIGGGTRMELFF
NA	TRBV3-1/TRBV3-2	TRBJ2-7	18	TRBD2	TGTGCCAGCAGCCAAGGACTAGCGGGGGGGAAGAGCTCCTACGAGCAGTACTTC	CASSQGLAGGKSSYEQYF
NA	TRBV15	TRBJ2-1	16	TRBD2	TGTGCCACCAGCGTTCCCGGGACTAGCGGGAGAGGGGAGCAGTTCTTC	CATSVPGTSGRGEQFF
NA	TRBV30	TRBJ1-1	13	NA	TGTGCCTGGAGAAAAGGGGGGAACACTGAAGCTTTCTTT	CAWRKGGNTEAFF
few	TRBV6-5	TRBJ1-1	13	NA	TGTGCCAGCAGTTACGGAGGGATCGCTGAAGCTTTCTTT	CASSYGGIAEAFF
NA	TRBV27	TRBJ1-1	16	NA	TGTGCCAGCAGTTCGTCAGGGATAGGGAAGGACACTGAAGCTTTCTTT	CASSSSGIGKDTEAFF
once	TRBV28	TRBJ2-1	14	TRBD2	TGTGCCAGCGGAACTAGCGGGAGGGCCAATGAGCAGTTCTTC	CASGTSGRANEQFF
NA	TRBV6-5	TRBJ1-1	14	NA	TGTGCCAGCAGCTACGACAGATTGGACACTGAAGCTTTCTTT	CASSYDRLDTEAFF
NA	TRBV28	TRBJ2-7	16	TRBD1	TGTGCCAGCAGTTTCCGCGGTGCAGGGGGCCGCTACGAGCAGTACTTC	CASSFRGAGGRYEQYF
NA	TRBV18	TRBJ2-7	13	NA	TGTGCCAGCTCCCGGGAGAACAACGGCGAGCAGTACTTC	CASSRENNGEQYF
NA	TRBV14	TRBJ1-2	15	NA	TGTGCCAGCAGCCAAGCTGGGGCAGGGAACTATGGCTACACCTTC	CASSQAGAGNYGYTF
NA	TRBV12-5	TRBJ2-3	14	NA	TGTGCTAGTGCCTCTCTAGCGAACACAGATACGCAGTATTTT	CASASLANTDTQYF
NA	TRBV5-1	TRBJ1-2	16	TRBD1	TGCGCCAGCAGCTTGAACCCTGACAGGGTCAATCGTGGCTACACCTTC	CASSLNPDRVNRGYTF
NA	TRBV19	TRBJ2-5	14	TRBD2	TGTGCCAGTAGTCCCCAAGCGGGGCTAGAGACCCAGTACTTC	CASSPQAGLETQYF
NA	TRBV9	TRBJ2-2	17	TRBD1	TGTGCCAGCCGCGCTTTAGGGACAGGGTTTCGGACCGGGGAGCTGTTTTTT	CASRALGTGFRTGELFF
NA	TRBV2	TRBJ1-2	14	TRBD1	TGTGCCAGCAGTGAAGCTCGGACAGGCGGGGGCTACACCTTC	CASSEARTGGGYTF